Listed below are T cell receptor beta chains from one sample, sequenced in a study of blood T cell repertoires in COVID-19. Sequencing used immunoSEQ multiplex PCR; TCRdb keeps in-frame clones, though not all of them. The table lists about 140,000 clones, 75% to 80% of them singletons. The sequenced sample was PBMCs or T cells enriched from blood (not recorded which). Receptor source: a woman aged 45-59 years who had recovered from COVID-19. Each CDR3 is given with its conserved first and last residue.

TRBJ1-2 | TRBV7-7 | CASIPPIYGYTF
TRBJ2-3 | TRBV19 | CASSIVSVDTQYF
TRBJ1-5 | TRBV18 | CASSPDSQFSNQPQHF
TRBJ2-3 | TRBV7-8 | CASSGQHTSTDTQYF
TRBJ2-1 | TRBV11-2 | CASSPPGRFNNEQFF
TRBJ2-3 | TRBV14 | CASSQDVGAPDTQYF
TRBJ2-2 | TRBV2 | CASSGASRANTGELFF
TRBJ2-3 | TRBV19 | CASSTGDTQYF
TRBJ2-5 | TRBV11-2 | CASGRSSSGETQYF
TRBJ2-2 | TRBV9 | CASSVAYRGRTGELFF
TRBJ2-3 | TRBV4-1 | CASSLRAGGTDTQYF
TRBJ2-1 | TRBV27 | CASSSLGTSGAPLNEQFF
TRBJ2-2 | TRBV5-1 | CASSSRTSGHKNTGELFF
TRBJ2-5 | TRBV5-1 | CASRGGTLPYQETQYF
TRBJ2-7 | TRBV7-2 | CASSYGTLAYEQYF
TRBJ2-3 | TRBV6-4 | CASPGGGRDTQYF
TRBJ2-2 | TRBV24-1 | CATSDLSRNTGELFF
TRBJ2-7 | TRBV20-1 | CSASVLAGVIEQYF